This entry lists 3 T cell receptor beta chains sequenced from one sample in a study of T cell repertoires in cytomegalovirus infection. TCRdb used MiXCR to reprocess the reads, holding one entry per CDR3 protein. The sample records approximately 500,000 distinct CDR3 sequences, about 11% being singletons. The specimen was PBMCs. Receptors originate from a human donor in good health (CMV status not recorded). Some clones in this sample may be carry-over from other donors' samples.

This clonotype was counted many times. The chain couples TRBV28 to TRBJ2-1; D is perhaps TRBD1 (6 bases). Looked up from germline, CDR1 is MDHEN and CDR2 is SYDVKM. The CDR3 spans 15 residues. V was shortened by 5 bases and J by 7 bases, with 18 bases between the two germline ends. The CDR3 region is CASSPQGRVGNEQFF. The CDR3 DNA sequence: TGTGCCAGCAGTCCCCAGGGGCGCGTTGGGAATGAGCAGTTCTTC.

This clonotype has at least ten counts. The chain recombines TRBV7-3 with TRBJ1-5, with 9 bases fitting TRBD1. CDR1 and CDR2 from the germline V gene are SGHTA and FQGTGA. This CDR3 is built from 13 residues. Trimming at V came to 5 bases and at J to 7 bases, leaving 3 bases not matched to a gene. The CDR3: CASSAGQGQPQHF. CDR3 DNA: TGTGCCAGCAGCGCAGGACAGGGGCAGCCCCAGCATTTT.

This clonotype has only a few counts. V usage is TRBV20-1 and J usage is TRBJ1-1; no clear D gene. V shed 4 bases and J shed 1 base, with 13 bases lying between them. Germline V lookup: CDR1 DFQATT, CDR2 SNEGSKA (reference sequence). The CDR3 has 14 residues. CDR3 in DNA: TGCAGTGCTACCCTGACTAACAGGAACACTGAAGCTTTCTTT. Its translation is CSATLTNRNTEAFF.